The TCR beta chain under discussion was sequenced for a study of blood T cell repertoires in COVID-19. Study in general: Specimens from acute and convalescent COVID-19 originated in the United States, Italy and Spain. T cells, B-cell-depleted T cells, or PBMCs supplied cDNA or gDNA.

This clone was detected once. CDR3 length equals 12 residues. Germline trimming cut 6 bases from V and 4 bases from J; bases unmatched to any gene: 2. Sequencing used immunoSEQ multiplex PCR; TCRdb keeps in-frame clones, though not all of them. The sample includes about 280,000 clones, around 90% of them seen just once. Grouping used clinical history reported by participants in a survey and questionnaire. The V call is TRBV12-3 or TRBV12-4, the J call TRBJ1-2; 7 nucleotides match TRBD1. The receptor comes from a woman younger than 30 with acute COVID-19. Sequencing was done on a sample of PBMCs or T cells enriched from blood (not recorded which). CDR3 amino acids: CASRQGTYGYTF. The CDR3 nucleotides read TGTGCCAGCAGACAGGGGACCTATGGCTACACCTTC.